This TCR beta chain was identified in a study of OX40 agonist ivuxolimab in advanced cancers. The length of the CDR3 is 13 residues. V lost 3 bases to trimming and J lost 2 bases; unmatched junction nucleotides: 0. Germline V gene lookup returns CDR1 MNHEY and CDR2 SMNVEV (reference sequence). The repertoire was sequenced with immunoSEQ multiplex PCR; TCRdb's copy has only in-frame clones and lacks some. The sample includes tens of thousands of clones, approximately 86% of them seen just once. Only one count was recorded for this clone. The chain joins TRBV27 to TRBJ2-7; 8 nucleotides line up with TRBD2. The clonotype originates from an adult with an advanced solid tumor such as melanoma, head and neck, liver or kidney cancer. Sequencing used CD4+ or CD8+ T cells sorted from blood, obtained in a trial of the OX40 agonist ivuxolimab. The CDR3 here is CASSLRGAYEQYF. CDR3 DNA: TGTGCCAGCAGTTTGCGGGGGGCCTACGAGCAGTACTTC.